This T cell receptor (beta chain) is from a study of blood T cell repertoires in COVID-19. As for the study in general: PBMCs, B-cell-depleted T cells, or T cells provided the cDNA or gDNA that made up the material.

Original processing methods: Researchers report that nucleated cell counts were estimated from reference gene primer amplification. Assay used: immunoSEQ multiplex PCR; TCRdb lists only in-frame clones, some missing. The D gene and trimming were derived from the DNA, and the V and J assignments and clone size from that table. The profile shows more than 80,000 clones, just under 80% of them singletons. This CDR3 comprises 14 residues. CDR1 KGHDR and CDR2 SFDVKD come from the germline V gene. V gave up 3 bases and J gave up 8 bases; unmatched junction bases: 5. The sequencing sample was made of peripheral blood. This sequence joins TRBV24-1 and TRBJ2-3; 9 nucleotides line up with TRBD1. This clonotype was obtained from a human donor in a cohort sampled during active COVID-19. CDR3 DNA: TGTGCCACCAGTGATCCGGGACAGGGACGTACGCAGTATTTT. This translates into CATSDPGQGRTQYF.